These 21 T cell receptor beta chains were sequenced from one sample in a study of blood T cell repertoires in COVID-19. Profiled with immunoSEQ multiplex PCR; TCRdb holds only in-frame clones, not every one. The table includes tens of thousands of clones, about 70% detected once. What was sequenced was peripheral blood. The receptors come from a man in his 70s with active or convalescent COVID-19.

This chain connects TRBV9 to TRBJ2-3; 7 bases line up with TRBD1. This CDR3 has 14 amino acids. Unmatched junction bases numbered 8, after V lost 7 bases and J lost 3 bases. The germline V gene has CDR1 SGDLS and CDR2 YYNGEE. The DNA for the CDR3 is TGTGCCAGCTCACAGGGGAAGATGACAGATACGCAGTATTTT. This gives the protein CASSQGKMTDTQYF.

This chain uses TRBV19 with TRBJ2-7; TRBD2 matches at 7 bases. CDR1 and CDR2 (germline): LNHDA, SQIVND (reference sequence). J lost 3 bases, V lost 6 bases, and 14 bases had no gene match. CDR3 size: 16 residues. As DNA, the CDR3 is TGTGCCAGTAGCTCGAAGGGCGGGAGAGGAGGCTACGAGCAGTACTTC. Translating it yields CASSSKGGRGGYEQYF. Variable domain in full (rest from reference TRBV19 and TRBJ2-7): DGGITQSPKYLFRKEGQNVTLSCEQNLNHDAMYWYRQDPGQGLRLIYYSQIVNDFQKGDIAEGYSVSREKKESFPLTVTSAQKNPTAFYLCASSSKGGRGGYEQYFGPGTRLTVT.

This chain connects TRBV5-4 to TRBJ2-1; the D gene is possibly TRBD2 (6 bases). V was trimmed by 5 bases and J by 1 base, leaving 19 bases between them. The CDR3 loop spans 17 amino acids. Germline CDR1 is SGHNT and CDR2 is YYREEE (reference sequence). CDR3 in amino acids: CASRRELDPRSYNEQFF. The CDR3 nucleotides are TGTGCCAGCAGGCGGGAACTAGACCCCCGGTCCTACAATGAGCAGTTCTTC.

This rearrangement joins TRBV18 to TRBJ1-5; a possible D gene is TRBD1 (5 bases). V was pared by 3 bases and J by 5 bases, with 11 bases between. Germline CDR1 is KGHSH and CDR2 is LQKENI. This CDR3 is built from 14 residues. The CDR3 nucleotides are TGTGCCAGCTCACCCGCGGGGGTCGATCAGCCCCAGCATTTT. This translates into CASSPAGVDQPQHF. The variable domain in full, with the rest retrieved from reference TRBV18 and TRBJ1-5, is NAGVMQNPRHLVRRRGQEARLRCSPMKGHSHVYWYRQLPEEGLKFMVYLQKENIIDESGMPKERFSAEFPKEGPSILRIQQVVRGDSAAYFCASSPAGVDQPQHFGDGTRLSIL.

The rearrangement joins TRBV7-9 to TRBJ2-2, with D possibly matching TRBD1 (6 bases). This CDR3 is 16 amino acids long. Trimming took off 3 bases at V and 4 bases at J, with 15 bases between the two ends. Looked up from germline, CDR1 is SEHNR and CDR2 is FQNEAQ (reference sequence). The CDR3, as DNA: TGTGCCAGCAGCTTCGCGAGGGGGTGGGGCACCGGGGAGCTGTTTTTT. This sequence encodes CASSFARGWGTGELFF. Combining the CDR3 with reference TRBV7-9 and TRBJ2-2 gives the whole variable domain DTGVSQNPRHKITKRGQNVTFRCDPISEHNRLYWYRQTLGQGPEFLTYFQNEAQLEKSRLLSDRFSAERPKGSFSTLEIQRTEQGDSAMYLCASSFARGWGTGELFFGEGSRLTVL.

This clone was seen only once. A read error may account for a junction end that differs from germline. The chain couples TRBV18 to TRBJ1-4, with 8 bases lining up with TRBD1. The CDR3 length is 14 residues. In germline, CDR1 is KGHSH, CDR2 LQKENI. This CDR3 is CASSPTGANEKLFF. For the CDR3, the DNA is TGTGCCAGCTCGCCGACAGGGGCTAATGAAAAACTATTTTTT.

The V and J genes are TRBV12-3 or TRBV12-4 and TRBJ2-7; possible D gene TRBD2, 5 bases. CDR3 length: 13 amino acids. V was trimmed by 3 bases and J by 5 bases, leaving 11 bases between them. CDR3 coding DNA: TGTGCCAGCAGTTTTGGCGGGTTGGACGAGCAGTACTTC. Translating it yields CASSFGGLDEQYF.

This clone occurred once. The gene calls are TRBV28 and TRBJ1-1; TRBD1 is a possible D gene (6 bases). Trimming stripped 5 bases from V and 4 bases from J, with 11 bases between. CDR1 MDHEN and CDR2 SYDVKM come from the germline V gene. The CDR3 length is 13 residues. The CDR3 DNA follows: TGTGCCAGCAGTAGGGGGGGGACCACTGAAGCTTTCTTT. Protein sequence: CASSRGGTTEAFF.

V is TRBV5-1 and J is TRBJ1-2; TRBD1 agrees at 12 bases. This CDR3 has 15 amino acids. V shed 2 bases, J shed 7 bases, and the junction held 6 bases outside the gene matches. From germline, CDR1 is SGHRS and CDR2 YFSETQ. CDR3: CASSLQGQGAGGYTF. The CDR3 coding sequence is TGCGCCAGCAGCTTACAGGGACAGGGGGCCGGTGGCTACACCTTC.

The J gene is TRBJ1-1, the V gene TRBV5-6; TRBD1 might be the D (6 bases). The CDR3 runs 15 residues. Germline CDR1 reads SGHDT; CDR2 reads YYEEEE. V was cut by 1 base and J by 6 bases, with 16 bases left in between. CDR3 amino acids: CASSLYVQGPAEAFF. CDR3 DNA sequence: TGTGCCAGCAGCTTGTATGTGCAGGGGCCCGCTGAAGCTTTCTTT. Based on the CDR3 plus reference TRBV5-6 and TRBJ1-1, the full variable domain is DAGVTQSPTHLIKTRGQQVTLRCSPKSGHDTVSWYQQALGQGPQFIFQYYEEEERQRGNFPDRFSGHQFPNYSSELNVNALLLGDSALYLCASSLYVQGPAEAFFGQGTRLTVV.

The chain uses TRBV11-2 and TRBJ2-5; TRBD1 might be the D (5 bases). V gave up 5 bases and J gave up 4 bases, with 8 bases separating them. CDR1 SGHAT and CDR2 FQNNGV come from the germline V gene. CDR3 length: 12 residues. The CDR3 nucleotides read TGTGCCAGCAGCCCCCAGGGAGAGACCCAGTACTTC. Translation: CASSPQGETQYF.

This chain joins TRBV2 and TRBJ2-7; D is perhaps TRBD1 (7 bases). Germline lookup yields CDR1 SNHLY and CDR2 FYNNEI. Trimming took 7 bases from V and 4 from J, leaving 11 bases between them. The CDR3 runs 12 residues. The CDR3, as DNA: TGTGCCAGCACGGCAGGGGGGTACGAGCAGTACTTC. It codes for CASTAGGYEQYF. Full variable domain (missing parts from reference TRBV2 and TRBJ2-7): EPEVTQTPSHQVTQMGQEVILRCVPISNHLYFYWYRQILGQKVEFLVSFYNNEISEKSEIFDDQFSVERPDGSNFTLKIRSTKLEDSAMYFCASTAGGYEQYFGPGTRLTVT.

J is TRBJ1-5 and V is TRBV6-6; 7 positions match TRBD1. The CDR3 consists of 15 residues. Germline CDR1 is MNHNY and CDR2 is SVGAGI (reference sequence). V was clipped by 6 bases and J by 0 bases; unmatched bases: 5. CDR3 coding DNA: TGTGCCAGCAGCTATGACAGGGATAGCAATCAGCCCCAGCATTTT. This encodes CASSYDRDSNQPQHF.

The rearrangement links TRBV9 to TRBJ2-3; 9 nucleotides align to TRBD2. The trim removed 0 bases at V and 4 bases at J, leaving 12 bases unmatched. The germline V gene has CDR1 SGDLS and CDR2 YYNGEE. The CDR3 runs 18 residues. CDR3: CASSVGRFAGGASDTQYF. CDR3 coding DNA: TGTGCCAGCAGCGTAGGGAGGTTCGCGGGGGGGGCATCAGATACGCAGTATTTT.

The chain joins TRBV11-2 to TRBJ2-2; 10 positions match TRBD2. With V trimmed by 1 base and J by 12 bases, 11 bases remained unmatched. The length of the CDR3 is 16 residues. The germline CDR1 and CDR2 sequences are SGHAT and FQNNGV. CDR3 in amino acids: CASSLVGLAVEWKLFF. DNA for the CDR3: TGTGCCAGCAGCTTAGTCGGACTAGCGGTCGAATGGAAGCTGTTTTTT.

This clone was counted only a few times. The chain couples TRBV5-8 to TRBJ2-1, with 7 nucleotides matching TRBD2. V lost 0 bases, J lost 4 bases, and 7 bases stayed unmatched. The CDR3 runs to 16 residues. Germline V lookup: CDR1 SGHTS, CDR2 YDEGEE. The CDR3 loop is CASSLAGAGIYNEQFF. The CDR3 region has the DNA TGTGCCAGCAGCTTGGCGGGAGCGGGGATATACAATGAGCAGTTCTTC. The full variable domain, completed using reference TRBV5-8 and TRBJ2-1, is EAGVTQSPTHLIKTRGQQATLRCSPISGHTSVYWYQQALGLGLQFLLWYDEGEERNRGNFPPRFSGRQFPNYSSELNVNALELEDSALYLCASSLAGAGIYNEQFFGPGTRLTVL.

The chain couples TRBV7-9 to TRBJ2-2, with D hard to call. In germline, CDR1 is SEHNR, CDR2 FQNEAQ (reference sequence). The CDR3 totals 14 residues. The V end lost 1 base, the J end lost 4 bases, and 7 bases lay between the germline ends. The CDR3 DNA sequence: TGTGCCAGCAGCTTAGGTTCGGGCACCGGGGAGCTGTTTTTT. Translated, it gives CASSLGSGTGELFF.

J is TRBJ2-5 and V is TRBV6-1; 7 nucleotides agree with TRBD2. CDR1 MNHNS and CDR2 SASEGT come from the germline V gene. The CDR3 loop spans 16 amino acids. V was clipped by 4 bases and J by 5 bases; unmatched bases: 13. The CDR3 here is CASSAGVAGVSETQYF. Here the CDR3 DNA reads TGTGCCAGCAGTGCTGGGGTGGCGGGGGTATCTGAGACCCAGTACTTC.

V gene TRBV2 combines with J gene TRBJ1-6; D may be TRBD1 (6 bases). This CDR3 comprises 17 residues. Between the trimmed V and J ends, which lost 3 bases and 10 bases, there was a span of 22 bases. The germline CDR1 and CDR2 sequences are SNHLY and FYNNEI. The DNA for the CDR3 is TGTGCCAGCAGTGAGGGGGGGCCCGGCCCTCGTGGCTCACCCCTCCACTTT. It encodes CASSEGGPGPRGSPLHF.

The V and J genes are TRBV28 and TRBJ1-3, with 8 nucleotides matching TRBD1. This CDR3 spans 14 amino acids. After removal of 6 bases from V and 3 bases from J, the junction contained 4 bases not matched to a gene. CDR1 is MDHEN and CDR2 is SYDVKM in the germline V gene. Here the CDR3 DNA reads TGTGCCAGCAGACCCGGACAGGGTGGAAACACCATATATTTT. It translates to CASRPGQGGNTIYF.

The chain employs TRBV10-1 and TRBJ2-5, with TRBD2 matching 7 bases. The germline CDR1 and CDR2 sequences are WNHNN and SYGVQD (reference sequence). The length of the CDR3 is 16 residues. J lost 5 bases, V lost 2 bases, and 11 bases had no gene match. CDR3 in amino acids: CASSETRPVGGETQYF. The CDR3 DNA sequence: TGCGCCAGCAGTGAGACGAGGCCCGTGGGGGGGGAGACCCAGTACTTC.